This T cell receptor beta chain is from a study of blood T cells in healthy people across ages. Ranging in age from about 6 to 90, the donors were healthy Caucasian individuals from Russia. Germline CDR1 reads MNHEY; CDR2 reads SVGEGT. The CDR3 is made up of 14 amino acids. About this clonotype itself: The antigen remains undetermined.

It was with a sample-barcoded 5' primer and a J-beta primer mix that a second PCR of roughly 7 to 12 cycles was run. TCRdb reanalysed the 5' RACE reads using MiXCR and keeps one entry per CDR3 protein. Of approximately 790,000 distinct CDR3 sequences listed, around 68% are singletons. General observations from the study: More naive CD4+ cells and higher diversity were found in long-lived than in aged donors.

The chain employs TRBV6-2 or TRBV6-3 and TRBJ2-5; a possible D gene is TRBD2 (6 bases). The end of the DNA is better explained by TRBJ2-7, so the J call may be wrong. This TCR derives from a man younger than 45 in good health. The source material was blood. The DNA of the CDR3 is TGTGCCAGCAGTCCCGGGACGGACTACTACGAGCAGTACTTC. Residues: CASSPGTDYYEQYF.